Listed below are T cell receptor beta chains from one sample, sequenced in a study of blood T cell repertoires in COVID-19. Sequenced by immunoSEQ multiplex PCR; TCRdb stores in-frame clones only, minus some. Among 13,000 or so clones listed, approximately 91% were seen once. The sequenced material came from peripheral blood. The receptors here all came from a human donor in a cohort sampled during active COVID-19. Both conserved end residues are part of each CDR3. D genes are given only for firm matches. Some rows have no size entry. The others give once, few or many, or a class for an expanded clone.

TGTGCCAGCAGTTACGTAGGGGGATCACCCCTCCACTTT | CASSYVGGSPLHF | TRBJ1-6 | NA | TRBV6-2/TRBV6-3 | NA
TGTGCCATCAGTGGGACAGGCTGGGGGGGCTACACCTTC | CAISGTGWGGYTF | TRBJ1-2 | NA | TRBV10-3 | TRBD1
TGTGCCAGCAGTTACTCCGGGGGTGGGTACAATGAGCAGTTCTTC | CASSYSGGGYNEQFF | TRBJ2-1 | NA | TRBV6-5 | NA
TGTGCCAGCAGTACCCCAGGGGTTCGGGGAGCCGAGCAGTACTTC | CASSTPGVRGAEQYF | TRBJ2-7 | NA | TRBV28 | NA
TGTGCCAGCAGCTCCGGGACAGGGGACTACAATGAGCAGTTCTTC | CASSSGTGDYNEQFF | TRBJ2-1 | NA | TRBV6-2/TRBV6-3 | TRBD1
TGCGCCAGCAGGGGTGACACAAACTATGGCTACACCTTC | CASRGDTNYGYTF | TRBJ1-2 | once | TRBV5-1 | NA
TGTGCCAGCAGTGACACTGGGAACACTGAAGCTTTCTTT | CASSDTGNTEAFF | TRBJ1-1 | NA | TRBV6-4 | NA
TGTGCCAGCGAGAGGGGAGGGACCTACGAGCAGTACTTC | CASERGGTYEQYF | TRBJ2-7 | NA | TRBV3-1/TRBV3-2 | TRBD2
TGTGCCAGTAGTCTCTACAGGAGCGGGGGGGAGCAGTACTTC | CASSLYRSGGEQYF | TRBJ2-7 | NA | TRBV19 | TRBD2
TGTGCCAGCAGTGAAGCGATAGAGCGCTACGAGCAGTACTTC | CASSEAIERYEQYF | TRBJ2-7 | once | TRBV2 | NA
TGTGCCATCAGTCCAGGGGACAATCAGCCCCAGCATTTT | CAISPGDNQPQHF | TRBJ1-5 | NA | TRBV10-3 | NA
TGTGCCAGCAGCTCCTGGGCCGGGAGCTCCTACGAGCAGTACTTC | CASSSWAGSSYEQYF | TRBJ2-7 | NA | TRBV5-4 | NA
TGTGCCACCAACTACAGGGGAGTTTCTGGAAACACCATATATTTT | CATNYRGVSGNTIYF | TRBJ1-3 | NA | TRBV24-1 | TRBD1
TGTGCCACCAGCAGAGGCAACAGGGCCGAGACCCAGTACTTC | CATSRGNRAETQYF | TRBJ2-5 | once | TRBV15 | NA
TGTGCCAGCAGCCCAGGGACAGGAGAGCGTGGCTACACCTTC | CASSPGTGERGYTF | TRBJ1-2 | NA | TRBV7-3 | TRBD1
TGTGCCAGCAGTTTAGGGCATGGGACAGGGTTTGTTGGTGAGCAGTTCTTC | CASSLGHGTGFVGEQFF | TRBJ2-1 | once | TRBV27 | TRBD1
TGTGCCAGCAGCTTAGGGCAGAACTATGGCTACACCTTC | CASSLGQNYGYTF | TRBJ1-2 | NA | TRBV7-9 | NA
TGTGCCGTAGGTCGTTTGGGCGAGGAGCAGTACTTC | CAVGRLGEEQYF | TRBJ2-7 | NA | TRBV10-3 | NA
TGTGCCAGCAGCCAAGTTCGCAGGGCTAGCGGGGGGGCCGCTCAAGAGACCCAGTACTTC | CASSQVRRASGGAAQETQYF | TRBJ2-5 | NA | TRBV3-1/TRBV3-2 | TRBD2
TGTGCCAGCAGCCAGGGCCGCGAGCAGCCCCAGCATTTT | CASSQGREQPQHF | TRBJ1-5 | NA | TRBV3-1/TRBV3-2 | NA
TGTGCCAGCTCACCCCCCGGGGTCGAAGAGACCCAGTACTTC | CASSPPGVEETQYF | TRBJ2-5 | NA | TRBV18 | NA
TGTGCCAGCAGCTTGGGCAGTACAAGCAATCAGCCCCAGCATTTT | CASSLGSTSNQPQHF | TRBJ1-5 | few | TRBV5-5 | NA
TGCGCCAGCAGCCAACCGTACAAGAAGGATACGCAGTATTTT | CASSQPYKKDTQYF | TRBJ2-3 | NA | TRBV4-1 | NA
TGTGCCAGCAGTGAGGGGGGGGCGGTCTACAATGAGCAGTTCTTC | CASSEGGAVYNEQFF | TRBJ2-1 | NA | TRBV6-1 | NA
TGTGCCAGCAGTCAGACAGGGGCGTTGAACACTGAAGCTTTCTTT | CASSQTGALNTEAFF | TRBJ1-1 | NA | TRBV25-1 | TRBD1
TGTGCCAGCAGTGGTACTAGCACAGATACGCAGTATTTT | CASSGTSTDTQYF | TRBJ2-3 | NA | TRBV9 | NA
TGTGCCAGCAGCTTGATCCAGCGGCACTCCAATGAGCAGTTCTTC | CASSLIQRHSNEQFF | TRBJ2-1 | NA | TRBV7-9 | NA
TGTGCCAGCTCCCCGACTAGCGGGGGGGCCGGGACAGATACGCAGTATTTT | CASSPTSGGAGTDTQYF | TRBJ2-3 | NA | TRBV18 | TRBD2
TGTGCCAGCAGCTCGGTAGGGGGCACCGGGGAGCTGTTTTTT | CASSSVGGTGELFF | TRBJ2-2 | NA | TRBV13 | NA